Listed below are T cell receptor beta chains from one sample, sequenced in a study of blood T cell repertoires in COVID-19. Libraries were prepared by immunoSEQ multiplex PCR; TCRdb keeps only in-frame clonotypes and omits some of them. The sample holds about 59,000 clones; around 77% are singletons and the top ten take roughly 3%. The sample consisted of peripheral blood. The receptors were gathered from a man between 60 and 75 years old with acute or convalescent COVID-19. The CDR3 runs from the conserved cysteine through the conserved F or W. The D gene is left open where the match is weak. Clone size appears in some rows only: once, few, many, or a class for an expanded clone.

D	V	J	size	DNA	CDR3
-	TRBV6-5	TRBJ1-2	-	TGTGCCAGCAGTCCCCCAGGGGCCCGAAACTATGGCTACACCTTC	CASSPPGARNYGYTF
TRBD1	TRBV7-6	TRBJ2-2	few	TGTGCCAGCAGCTTAGGGGCCGGGACAGGGAATAGGGTGGACACCGGGGAGCTGTTTTTT	CASSLGAGTGNRVDTGELFF
-	TRBV6-5	TRBJ2-7	-	TGTGCCAGCAGGGGACATACCTACGAGCAGTACTTC	CASRGHTYEQYF
-	TRBV20-1	TRBJ2-5	-	TGCAGTGCTAGTGGGCAGCGCTTCCAAGAGACCCAGTACTTC	CSASGQRFQETQYF
TRBD1	TRBV27	TRBJ1-2	-	TGTGCCAGCAGCCGGGACAGGGAATATGGCTACACCTTC	CASSRDREYGYTF
TRBD1	TRBV7-9	TRBJ2-7	-	TGTGCCAGCAGCCCCGGGACAGGGGGCGAGCAGTACTTC	CASSPGTGGEQYF
TRBD2	TRBV4-1	TRBJ2-1	-	TGCGCCAGCAGCCAAGGGACTAGCGGGGGAGGTGCGGATGAGCAGTTCTTC	CASSQGTSGGGADEQFF
TRBD2	TRBV7-2	TRBJ2-7	-	TGTGCCAGCAGCTCCCAGCGGGGAGCGCCCTACGAGCAGTACTTC	CASSSQRGAPYEQYF
TRBD1	TRBV23-1	TRBJ1-3	-	TGCGCCAGCAGTCCCGGGACAGGGGGCCTTGGTGGAAACACCATATATTTT	CASSPGTGGLGGNTIYF
-	TRBV24-1	TRBJ2-1	few	TGTGCCACCAGTGATCCCACCGGGGTAGTGGATGAGCAGTTCTTC	CATSDPTGVVDEQFF
TRBD1	TRBV4-1	TRBJ1-1	-	TGCGCCAGCAGCCAAGGCGACAGGGGTTACACTGAAGCTTTCTTT	CASSQGDRGYTEAFF
-	TRBV6-5	TRBJ1-4	-	TGTGCCAGCAGCGCATTCACAGGGACTAATGAAAAACTGTTTTTT	CASSAFTGTNEKLFF
TRBD2	TRBV5-6	TRBJ2-3	few	TGTGCCAGCAGCTTGGTAGCGGGGCCCGGGGGCGGCACAGATACGCAGTATTTT	CASSLVAGPGGGTDTQYF
-	TRBV6-5	TRBJ1-1	-	TGTGCCGGCCATGGAGGGTTTGGGACTGAAGCTTTCTTT	CAGHGGFGTEAFF
-	TRBV19	TRBJ2-1	-	TGTGCCACCTCTCCTACGGGGGTAAGCTCCTACAATGAGCAGTTCTTC	CATSPTGVSSYNEQFF
TRBD1	TRBV18	TRBJ2-7	-	TGTGCCAGCTCACTCGGACAGGGAGCCCACTACGAGCAGTACTTC	CASSLGQGAHYEQYF
-	TRBV6-1	TRBJ1-2	-	TGTGCCAGCAGTGTGAGGTTTAGTCCTTCGTCGACAGGAGCTAACTATGGCTACACCTTC	CASSVRFSPSSTGANYGYTF
-	TRBV27	TRBJ1-6	few	TGTGCCAGCAGTTTTGAGCAGTCGGGTTCACCCCTCCACTTT	CASSFEQSGSPLHF
TRBD2	TRBV2	TRBJ2-7	-	TGTGCCAGCAGTGCATTGATCCGGGAGGGAACCTACGAGCAGTACTTC	CASSALIREGTYEQYF
TRBD1	TRBV29-1	TRBJ1-5	-	TGCAGCGTTGAGGGACAGGGTGATTTCAATCAGCCCCAGCATTTT	CSVEGQGDFNQPQHF
TRBD2	TRBV10-3	TRBJ2-3	-	TGTGCCATCAGCCCTAGCGGGGGGGCCCCAGATACGCAGTATTTT	CAISPSGGAPDTQYF
TRBD1	TRBV19	TRBJ1-2	once	TGTGCCAGTAGTCCCGAGAGCAGGGGGCAAGGCTACACCTTC	CASSPESRGQGYTF
-	TRBV21-1	TRBJ2-5	-	TGTGCCAGCAACCGTCCGCGGGGGGGCGGGGAGACCCAGTACTTC	CASNRPRGGGETQYF
TRBD1	TRBV5-1	TRBJ2-6	-	TGCGCCAGCAGCTTGGGACAGGGCTCTGGGGCCAACGTCCTGACTTTC	CASSLGQGSGANVLTF
-	TRBV6-1	TRBJ1-4	-	TGTGCCAGCAGTGAAAGGAGGACTTCTAATGAAAAACTGTTTTTT	CASSERRTSNEKLFF
-	TRBV18	TRBJ1-5	-	TGTGCCAGCTCACCAGGCAGCAATCAGCCCCAGCATTTT	CASSPGSNQPQHF
-	TRBV30	TRBJ1-1	-	TGTGCCTGGAGTGAGGGGCCGAACACTGAAGCTTTCTTT	CAWSEGPNTEAFF
TRBD1	TRBV2	TRBJ1-1	-	TGTGCCAGCAGTTTCGACAGGGGGGGCTCTGAGGCTTTCTTT	CASSFDRGGSEAFF
-	TRBV6-2/TRBV6-3	TRBJ2-5	-	TGTGCCAGCAGCCCATTTAATAGACGGGGAGGTGGAGAGACCCAGTACTTC	CASSPFNRRGGGETQYF
-	TRBV21-1	TRBJ2-7	few	TGTGCCAGCAGCACAGGGACTAGCGGGGTGCCTTTAAGAGAGCAGTACTTC	CASSTGTSGVPLREQYF
TRBD1	TRBV9	TRBJ1-2	-	TGTGCCAGCAGCCCCGGGGACAGTTATGGCTACACCTTC	CASSPGDSYGYTF
-	TRBV9	TRBJ1-4	once	TGTGCCAGCAGCTTCAGCCAGGGCGAAAAACTGTTTTTT	CASSFSQGEKLFF
-	TRBV7-9	TRBJ1-2	once	TGTGCCAGCAGCTTAGGCCGACACGTCGAGGGCTATACCTTC	CASSLGRHVEGYTF
TRBD1	TRBV24-1	TRBJ1-5	few	TGTGCCACCAGTGACCGGACAGGACGAGACGGGGTGGTTCAGCCCCAGCATTTT	CATSDRTGRDGVVQPQHF
TRBD1	TRBV28	TRBJ1-2	-	TGTGCCAGCAGTTTTCCCTCAGGGGGCTATGGCTACACCTTC	CASSFPSGGYGYTF
-	TRBV10-3	TRBJ1-2	-	TGTGCCATCGGGGCCCCTCGGGGCTACACCTTC	CAIGAPRGYTF
TRBD1	TRBV12-5	TRBJ1-5	-	TGTGCTAGTGGTCCAGGGGGCGATCAGCCCCAGCATTTT	CASGPGGDQPQHF
TRBD1	TRBV5-1	TRBJ1-4	-	TGCGCCAGCAGCCTACAGGGGGCAATAAATGAAAAACTGTTTTTT	CASSLQGAINEKLFF
-	TRBV28	TRBJ2-5	-	TGTGCCAGCAGGACCTCTCAGGGAAGGGGAGAGACCCAGTACTTC	CASRTSQGRGETQYF
-	TRBV5-8	TRBJ1-1	-	TGTGCCAGCAGCTATTGGACTCATCTGAACACTGAAGCTTTCTTT	CASSYWTHLNTEAFF
-	TRBV5-1	TRBJ2-4	-	TGCGCCAGCAACCCCAGGGATGGCCAAAACATTCAGTACTTC	CASNPRDGQNIQYF
TRBD1	TRBV13	TRBJ2-7	-	TGTGCCAGCAGCTCCCGACAGGGCGGCTCCTACGAGCAGTACTTC	CASSSRQGGSYEQYF
TRBD1	TRBV10-3	TRBJ2-4	-	TGTGCCATCGGGGACGTACAGGGGGCGATGAACATTCAGTACTTC	CAIGDVQGAMNIQYF
TRBD1	TRBV18	TRBJ1-2	-	TGTGCCAGCTCACCGACCGTGGGGCCATGGACAGGGGACGGCTACACCTTC	CASSPTVGPWTGDGYTF
-	TRBV27	TRBJ2-7	-	TGTGCCAGCGCTACCCACAGGGTCGGTGAGCAGTACTTC	CASATHRVGEQYF